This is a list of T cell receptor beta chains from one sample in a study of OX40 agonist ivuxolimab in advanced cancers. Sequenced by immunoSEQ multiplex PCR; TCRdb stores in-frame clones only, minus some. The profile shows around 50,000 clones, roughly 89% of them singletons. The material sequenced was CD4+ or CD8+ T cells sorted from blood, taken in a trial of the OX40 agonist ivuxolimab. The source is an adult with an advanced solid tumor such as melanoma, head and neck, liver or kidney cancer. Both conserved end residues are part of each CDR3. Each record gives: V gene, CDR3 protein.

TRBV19,CASSASSGTGNSPLHF
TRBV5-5,CAVQLNTGELFF
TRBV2,CASSARQGGNTEAFF
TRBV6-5,CASSYSDRKYF
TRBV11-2,CASSLVGGTGEKLFF
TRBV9,CASSVGRGANVLTF
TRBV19,CASSTKGLPPNEQFF
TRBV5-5,CASSFQGSNTGELFF
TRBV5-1,CASSQPTTSGSYEQYF
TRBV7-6,CASSLAGDPEAFF
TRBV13,CASSLGGAYNEQFF
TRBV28,CASSLYPPGNTEAFF
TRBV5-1,CASSLGAGESYNEQFF
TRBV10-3,CAISQDRNTEAFF
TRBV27,CASSLLTNTEAFF
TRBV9,CASRGDGYEQYF
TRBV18,CASSPSQLRRTGPFESSTDTQYF
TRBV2,CASSEAQGALQPQHF
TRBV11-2,CASSRDRVSVVPDTQYF
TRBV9,CASGEKFTDTQYF